Below are 30 T cell receptor beta chains sequenced from a single sample in a study of Ad26.COV2.S vaccination and SARS-CoV-2 variants. Treatment in this sample: around 19 received Ad26.COV2.S at low or high dose, single or two shots; several received placebo; per-sample allocation not given. Day 63 after the first injection of vaccine or placebo was the sampling time. The repertoire was sequenced with immunoSEQ multiplex PCR; TCRdb's copy has only in-frame clones and lacks some. Of under 300,000 clones detected, roughly 85% appear once; the ten largest clones hold about 2.7%. The sample consisted of peripheral blood, taken in a trial of Ad26.COV2.S vaccine versus placebo. The receptor set was obtained from a person between 18 and 65 years old who received the Ad26.COV2.S COVID-19 vaccine or a placebo.

In nucleotides, the CDR3 is TGTGCCAGCAGTGAGACAAATACGAACACCGGGGAGCTGTTTTTT. Amino acid sequence: CASSETNTNTGELFF. The chain carries TRBV2 and TRBJ2-2; D is undetermined. Deletions cut 3 bases from V and 0 bases from J, with 8 bases between. The CDR3 is 15 amino acids. The germline gives CDR1 SNHLY, CDR2 FYNNEI.

The rearrangement links TRBV7-6 to TRBJ1-2; D possibly corresponds to TRBD1 (5 bases). V lost 1 base to trimming and J lost 6 bases, with 24 bases between them. Germline assignment: CDR1 SGHVS and CDR2 FNYEAQ. This CDR3 spans 18 amino acids. CDR3 bases: TGTGCCAGCAGCTTAGAAGGGGTCGGTCTGTCCAAATCGGATGGCTACACCTTC. Its translation is CASSLEGVGLSKSDGYTF.

This chain links TRBV10-3 with TRBJ1-2; 7 bases agree with TRBD1. V dropped 9 bases and J dropped 0; count of bases not matched to a gene: 10. This CDR3 region has 15 residues. Per the germline V gene, CDR1 is ENHRY and CDR2 is SYGVKD. The CDR3 region is CAISTGAGANYGYTF. The CDR3 coding sequence is TGTGCCATTTCAACAGGGGCAGGAGCTAACTATGGCTACACCTTC.

The gene calls are TRBV30 and TRBJ1-3; tentatively, D is TRBD1 (5 bases). Trimming left V 0 bases short and J 0 bases short, with 15 bases between. Germline V gives CDR1 GTSNPN, CDR2 SVGIG (reference sequence). The CDR3 sequence is 17 residues long. CDR3 in amino acids: CAWSVLWGGGSGNTIYF. Written as DNA, the CDR3 is TGTGCCTGGAGTGTACTATGGGGCGGGGGCTCTGGAAACACCATATATTTT.

The chain recombines TRBV5-1 with TRBJ1-1; no definite D call. Looked up from germline, CDR1 is SGHRS and CDR2 is YFSETQ. The CDR3 is 14 amino acids. The V end lost 7 bases, the J end lost 1 base, and 14 bases lay between the germline ends. The CDR3 nucleotides are TGCGCCAGCTCCTTCGGCCCGACGAACACTGAAGCTTTCTTT. It codes for CASSFGPTNTEAFF. The whole variable domain, remainder taken from reference TRBV5-1 and TRBJ1-1, is KAGVTQTPRYLIKTRGQQVTLSCSPISGHRSVSWYQQTPGQGLQFLFEYFSETQRNKGNFPGRFSGRQFSNSRSEMNVSTLELGDSALYLCASSFGPTNTEAFFGQGTRLTVV.

The chain couples TRBV4-3 to TRBJ2-1; D might be TRBD2 (5 bases). This CDR3 region has 13 residues. Germline V gene data show CDR1 as LGHNA and CDR2 as YSLEER. The ends were cut back, 0 bases at V and 7 bases at J, with 7 bases in the middle. As DNA, the CDR3 is TGCGCCAGCAGCCAAGAGAGGGAGAATGAGCAGTTCTTC. Translating gives CASSQERENEQFF.

In this sample, this clone turned up once. The chain combines TRBV2 with TRBJ2-2, with a weak D call TRBD1 (6 bases). Germline CDR1 SNHLY, CDR2 FYNNEI. The ends were cut back, 6 bases at V and 4 bases at J, with 15 bases in the middle. The CDR3 runs 15 residues. Here the CDR3 reads CASSQYVGGTGELFF. CDR3 DNA: TGTGCCAGCAGCCAATATGTAGGGGGCACCGGGGAGCTGTTTTTT.

The CDR3 spells CASSSLPGVTDTQYF. Here the CDR3 DNA reads TGTGCCAGCAGCTCCCTTCCGGGAGTGACAGATACGCAGTATTTT. The V gene is TRBV7-9, the J gene TRBJ2-3, with D possibly TRBD2 on 6 matching bases. Per the germline V gene, CDR1 is SEHNR and CDR2 is FQNEAQ (reference sequence). The V end lost 4 bases, the J end lost 3 bases, and 14 bases lay between the germline ends. The CDR3 covers 15 residues. The full variable domain, with the rest looked up from reference TRBV7-9 and TRBJ2-3, is DTGVSQNPRHKITKRGQNVTFRCDPISEHNRLYWYRQTLGQGPEFLTYFQNEAQLEKSRLLSDRFSAERPKGSFSTLEIQRTEQGDSAMYLCASSSLPGVTDTQYFGPGTRLTVL.

This chain links TRBV18 with TRBJ2-1; D perhaps matches TRBD2 (6 bases). V was cut by 3 bases and J by 4 bases, with 16 bases left in between. CDR3 length: 16 residues. Germline V gives CDR1 KGHSH, CDR2 LQKENI. For the CDR3, the DNA is TGTGCCAGCTCACCTGGCGCAGGGAGGCTTTACAATGAGCAGTTCTTC. It translates to CASSPGAGRLYNEQFF.

The genes are TRBV4-3 and TRBJ2-6; 8 bases match TRBD1. Germline trimming cut 4 bases from V and 2 bases from J; bases unmatched to any gene: 10. This CDR3 has 18 amino acids. The germline CDR1 and CDR2 sequences are LGHNA and YSLEER. CDR3 coding DNA: TGCGCCAGCAGCCCCGGGACAGGTTCATTCCCTGGGGCCAACGTCCTGACTTTC. Encoded protein: CASSPGTGSFPGANVLTF.

The chain is built from TRBV6-5 and TRBJ2-7, with TRBD1 matching 8 bases. The CDR3 spans 14 residues. V shed 5 bases, J shed 4 bases, and the junction held 7 bases outside the gene matches. Germline V gene sequence: CDR1 MNHEY, CDR2 SVGAGI. The CDR3 DNA reads as TGTGCCAGCAGTATGCAGCAGGGGGCATACGAGCAGTACGTC. Translated, it gives CASSMQQGAYEQYV.

This chain uses TRBV7-8 with TRBJ2-2, with TRBD1 matching over 7 bases. Germline CDR1 and CDR2: SGHVS and FQNEAQ. The CDR3 spans 15 residues. V shed 2 bases, J shed 4 bases, and the junction held 4 bases outside the gene matches. This CDR3 reads CASSLRQGRTGELFF. The CDR3 DNA is TGTGCCAGCAGCTTACGACAGGGTCGCACCGGGGAGCTGTTTTTT.

V gene TRBV29-1 combines with J gene TRBJ2-3; D is ambiguous. The CDR3 extends over 12 amino acids. Trimming removed 7 bases at V and 1 base at J, with 9 bases between. Germline loops: CDR1 SQVTM, CDR2 ANQGSEA. The CDR3 spells CSGAWGTDTQYF. In nucleotides, the CDR3 is TGCAGCGGCGCTTGGGGCACAGATACGCAGTATTTT.

The chain couples TRBV3-1 (or the pseudogene TRBV3-2) to TRBJ2-2; no clear D gene. Germline V lookup: CDR1 LGHDT, CDR2 YNNKEL (reference sequence). Trimming pared 0 bases from V and 3 bases from J, leaving 14 bases between. CDR3 length: 17 amino acids. The CDR3 region has the DNA TGTGCCAGCAGCCAAGAATTAAGTCGGTGGGACACCGGGGAGCTGTTTTTT. Amino acids: CASSQELSRWDTGELFF.

The genes are TRBV10-2 and TRBJ2-5, with D tentatively TRBD1 or TRBD2 (6 bases each). Germline V lookup: CDR1 WSHSY, CDR2 SAAADI. CDR3 length equals 15 residues. Trimming stripped 1 base from V and 7 bases from J, with 16 bases between. CDR3 region: CASSEFGGRRGTQYF. CDR3 DNA sequence: TGCGCCAGCAGTGAGTTCGGGGGCCGACGGGGGACCCAGTACTTC.

This chain links TRBV15 with TRBJ1-1; 8 bases line up with TRBD1. J lost 5 bases, V lost 5 bases, and 10 bases had no gene match. Germline CDR1 is LNHNV and CDR2 is YYDKDF (reference sequence). The CDR3 contains 15 residues. Here the CDR3 DNA reads TGTGCCACCAGCCCTCAGGGGGCGCAGGGAACTGAAGCTTTCTTT. It encodes CATSPQGAQGTEAFF. Drawing the rest from reference TRBV15 and TRBJ1-1, the complete variable domain is DAMVIQNPRYQVTQFGKPVTLSCSQTLNHNVMYWYQQKSSQAPKLLFHYYDKDFNNEADTPDNFQSRRPNTSFCFLDIRSPGLGDTAMYLCATSPQGAQGTEAFFGQGTRLTVV.

CDR3 nucleotide sequence: TGTGCCAGCAGCCCGACGGGAAAGCAGGATACGCAGTATTTT. Amino acids: CASSPTGKQDTQYF. The chain uses TRBV4-2 and TRBJ2-3; TRBD2 is a possible D gene (5 bases). V lost 4 bases and J lost 6, with 14 bases in between. The CDR3 is 14 residues long. CDR1 LGHNA and CDR2 YNFKEQ come from the germline V gene.

This chain uses TRBV11-2 with TRBJ1-2, with D uncertain. Trimming left V 5 bases short and J 4 bases short, with 14 bases between. The CDR3 sequence is 14 residues long. Germline values: CDR1 SGHAT, CDR2 FQNNGV. CDR3 sequence: CASSPVVGLYGYTF. CDR3 sequence (DNA): TGTGCCAGCAGCCCCGTGGTAGGACTCTATGGCTACACCTTC.

The chain employs TRBV19 and TRBJ1-4; weak D call: TRBD1 (5 bases). The germline V gene has CDR1 LNHDA and CDR2 SQIVND (reference sequence). With 3 bases removed from V and 7 bases from J, the gap between germline ends came to 21 bases. The CDR3 runs 17 residues. Written as DNA, the CDR3 is TGTGCCAGTAGTATCTCTGGGGTGGGACGTCGGTCTGAAAAACTGTTTTTT. Translating gives CASSISGVGRRSEKLFF.

This sequence joins TRBV29-1 and TRBJ2-5; 12 positions match TRBD2. V trimming: 7 bases; J trimming: 2 bases; junction bases outside the gene matches: 5. The CDR3 loop spans 14 amino acids. Germline values: CDR1 SQVTM, CDR2 ANQGSEA. Here the CDR3 DNA reads TGCAGCGCACGGACTAGCGGGACTCAAGAGACCCAGTACTTC. Translation: CSARTSGTQETQYF.

The rearrangement joins TRBV9 to TRBJ2-7, with 8 bases that match TRBD2. The germline V gene encodes CDR1 SGDLS and CDR2 YYNGEE. CDR3 length: 16 residues. Trimming cost V 1 base and J 3 bases; bases outside gene matches: 9. As DNA, the CDR3 is TGTGCCAGCAGCGTACAAGCGGGGGCGAGTGACTACGAGCAGTACTTC. It encodes CASSVQAGASDYEQYF.

The chain has TRBV5-4 and TRBJ2-2; TRBD2 matches 13 bases. V trimming: 3 bases; J trimming: 6 bases; junction bases outside the gene matches: 11. The CDR3 length is 18 residues. In germline, CDR1 is SGHNT, CDR2 YYREEE (reference sequence). The CDR3 bases are TGTGCCAGCAGCTCTCCGGGACTAGCGGGAATTGGGTCCGGGGAGCTGTTTTTT. The encoded protein is CASSSPGLAGIGSGELFF.

This chain links TRBV18 with TRBJ2-7, with 9 bases fitting TRBD1. V lost 5 bases and J lost 6; bases outside the gene matches: 11. Per germline, CDR1 KGHSH and CDR2 LQKENI. This CDR3 is 15 amino acids long. The CDR3 region is CASSWGQGESGEQYF. The CDR3 DNA follows: TGTGCCAGCTCATGGGGACAGGGAGAGTCGGGCGAGCAGTACTTC.

The chain has TRBV7-3 and TRBJ2-2; D remains unclear. V lost 8 bases and J 7 bases, leaving 20 bases between the germline ends. Germline CDR1 and CDR2: SGHTA and FQGTGA. This CDR3 is built from 15 residues. The CDR3 coding sequence is TGTGCCAGCTACAAGAAGCCCCCCATGGGCGGGGAGCTGTTTTTT. Protein: CASYKKPPMGGELFF.

The chain links TRBV5-4 to TRBJ2-1; D ambiguous. The CDR3 spans 13 residues. Per germline, CDR1 SGHNT and CDR2 YYREEE (reference sequence). Trimming took off 0 bases at V and 4 bases at J, with 5 bases between the two ends. In DNA form, the CDR3 reads TGTGCCAGCAGCTTGGTACTGTACAATGAGCAGTTCTTC. It specifies CASSLVLYNEQFF.

The gene calls are TRBV4-3 and TRBJ1-2; 7 bases map to TRBD1. CDR1 and CDR2 (germline): LGHNA, YSLEER. The CDR3 loop spans 16 amino acids. Losses at the gene ends were 3 bases for V and 4 bases for J; bases not matched to a gene: 11. The CDR3 DNA is TGCGCCAGCAGCCAGGCCCAGACAGGGAGCGCCTATGGCTACACCTTC. It codes for CASSQAQTGSAYGYTF.

V and J are TRBV16 and TRBJ2-5; 8 bases agree with TRBD1. CDR1 KGHSY and CDR2 FQNENV come from the germline V gene. CDR3 length: 15 amino acids. Unmatched junction bases numbered 7, after V lost 3 bases and J lost 4 bases. The CDR3 region has the DNA TGTGCCAGCAGCCATCCCACAGGGGGGCGAGAGACCCAGTACTTC. Its translation is CASSHPTGGRETQYF.

The chain is built from TRBV9 and TRBJ2-3; D gene uncertain. V was shortened by 3 bases and J by 8 bases, with 10 bases between the two germline ends. The CDR3 has 12 amino acids. The V gene's germline CDR1 is SGDLS and CDR2 YYNGEE. The CDR3 sequence is CASSAPLGTQYF. CDR3 coding DNA: TGTGCCAGCAGCGCCCCCTTGGGTACGCAGTATTTT.

Worth noting for this clone: Additional DNA sequences in this sample encode the identical CDR3. The CDR3 DNA is TGTGCCAGCTCACCAACAGACCCTAACTATGGCTACACCTTC. Translated, it gives CASSPTDPNYGYTF. V and J are TRBV18 and TRBJ1-2; D unresolved. Trimming pared 2 bases from V and 0 bases from J, leaving 7 bases between. This CDR3 contains 14 residues. CDR1 is KGHSH, CDR2 LQKENI, per germline.

The chain combines TRBV11-1 with TRBJ2-1; 12 positions agree with TRBD2. The CDR3 contains 16 residues. J lost 5 bases, V lost 2 bases, and 4 bases had no gene match. In germline, CDR1 is SGHAT, CDR2 FQDESV (reference sequence). CDR3: CASSLLAGGPNNEQFF. CDR3 nucleotide sequence: TGTGCCAGCAGCTTACTAGCGGGAGGGCCGAACAATGAGCAGTTCTTC.